One and the same sample provided the 19 T cell receptor beta chains below, sequenced in a study of T cell responses to AZD1222 COVID-19 vaccine. Here immunoSEQ multiplex PCR was the method, and the copy in TCRdb shows in-frame clones only, minus some. The table lists under 150,000 clones, more than 85% of them singletons, with approximately 5% in the top ten. Sequences were derived from peripheral blood, sampled on day 0 of AZD1222 vaccination. These receptors were taken from an adult in good health.

The chain recombines TRBV5-1 with TRBJ2-2; D might be TRBD1 (5 bases). Per germline, CDR1 SGHRS and CDR2 YFSETQ. The CDR3 length is 15 residues. The ends were cut back, 0 bases at V and 5 bases at J, with 11 bases in the middle. The CDR3 loop is CASSLARVGTGELFF. The DNA of the CDR3 is TGCGCCAGCAGCTTGGCCAGGGTGGGGACCGGGGAGCTGTTTTTT. Full variable domain (rest looked up from reference TRBV5-1 and TRBJ2-2): KAGVTQTPRYLIKTRGQQVTLSCSPISGHRSVSWYQQTPGQGLQFLFEYFSETQRNKGNFPGRFSGRQFSNSRSEMNVSTLELGDSALYLCASSLARVGTGELFFGEGSRLTVL.

The chain employs TRBV5-1 and TRBJ1-2; no firm D call. Germline loops: CDR1 SGHRS, CDR2 YFSETQ. V lost 0 bases to trimming and J lost 4 bases, with 4 bases between them. The CDR3 is 12 amino acids. The CDR3 DNA reads TGCGCCAGCAGCTTGGGGGTCTATGGCTACACCTTC. Its translation is CASSLGVYGYTF.

The rearrangement uses TRBV3-1 (or the pseudogene TRBV3-2) and TRBJ2-7; a weak D match, TRBD2 (7 bases). V lost 0 bases and J lost 7, with 16 bases in between. The CDR3 has 15 residues. Germline CDR1 and CDR2: LGHDT and YNNKEL (reference sequence). CDR3 nucleotides: TGTGCCAGCAGCCAAGATCTATTAGGGGGGGAAGAGCAGTACTTC. Amino acid sequence: CASSQDLLGGEEQYF.

The V call is TRBV5-1, the J call TRBJ2-1, with D uncertain. The CDR3 consists of 13 residues. V was trimmed by 0 bases and J by 6 bases, leaving 7 bases between them. Germline V gene data show CDR1 as SGHRS and CDR2 as YFSETQ. The CDR3 nucleotides are TGCGCCAGCAGCTTGGCACAGAGCAATGAGCAGTTCTTC. It encodes CASSLAQSNEQFF.

The rearrangement links TRBV3-1 (or the pseudogene TRBV3-2) to TRBJ2-7, with D hard to call. The CDR3 runs to 12 residues. Per germline, CDR1 LGHDT and CDR2 YNNKEL (reference sequence). V dropped 1 base and J dropped 7 bases, with 8 bases sitting between them. CDR3 bases: TGTGCCAGCAGCCAAGCCCGAGGAGAGCAGTACTTC. Its protein is CASSQARGEQYF.

J is TRBJ1-1 and V is TRBV10-3; 7 bases are a match to TRBD1. Germline CDR1 ENHRY, CDR2 SYGVKD. With 6 bases clipped from V and 1 base from J, the junction kept 5 bases outside the gene matches. The CDR3 length is 14 residues. CDR3 residues: CAIRLGQQNTEAFF. The CDR3, as DNA: TGTGCCATCAGGTTGGGACAGCAGAACACTGAAGCTTTCTTT.

In DNA, the CDR3 is TGTGCCAGCAGTTACTCGGAAGATACGCAGTATTTT. This sequence encodes CASSYSEDTQYF. V usage is TRBV6-5 and J usage is TRBJ2-3; D gene ambiguous. The CDR3 length is 12 residues. Trimming took 0 bases from V and 5 from J, leaving 3 bases between them. Germline loops: CDR1 MNHEY, CDR2 SVGAGI.

The chain recombines TRBV7-2 with TRBJ1-6; D not certain. The CDR3 contains 12 residues. The V and J ends lost 4 bases and 7 bases respectively, with 5 bases between them. Germline-derived CDR1 and CDR2 are SGHTA and FQGNSA. CDR3 loop: CASSSGNSPLHF. CDR3 DNA sequence: TGTGCCAGCAGCTCGGGAAATTCACCCCTCCACTTT.

The chain carries TRBV6-5 and TRBJ1-4; weak D call: TRBD1 (6 bases). The germline V and J ends were trimmed by 3 bases and 0 bases, with 11 bases remaining between them. CDR1 and CDR2 from the germline V gene are MNHEY and SVGAGI. This CDR3 contains 16 residues. The CDR3 DNA follows: TGTGCCAGCAGTTATGACCCAGGGGCAACTAATGAAAAACTGTTTTTT. It translates to CASSYDPGATNEKLFF.

The gene calls are TRBV5-1 and TRBJ2-1; D gene uncertain. Trimming cost V 4 bases and J 4 bases, with 9 bases left between them. The CDR3 extends over 13 amino acids. Germline V gene data show CDR1 as SGHRS and CDR2 as YFSETQ. The CDR3, as DNA: TGCGCCAGCAGCACTGACTGGTACAATGAGCAGTTCTTC. Translation gives CASSTDWYNEQFF.

This clone was seen only once. The rearrangement uses TRBV12-3 or TRBV12-4 and TRBJ2-5; D is unclear. V was pared by 5 bases and J by 5 bases, with 12 bases between. The CDR3 runs to 13 residues. CDR3 DNA: TGTGCCAGCAGTCTTGGGGTCGCCGAGACCCAGTACTTC. It encodes CASSLGVAETQYF.

The J gene is TRBJ1-1, the V gene TRBV6-5; D gene unclear. Trimming removed 4 bases at V and 0 bases at J, with 6 bases between. From germline, CDR1 is MNHEY and CDR2 SVGAGI. This CDR3 has 13 residues. Written as DNA, the CDR3 is TGTGCCAGCAGTTCAACAGTGAACACTGAAGCTTTCTTT. Encoded protein: CASSSTVNTEAFF.

This clone has only one observation. The germline gene is not matched at one end of the junction; a read error may be the cause. V usage is TRBV29-1 and J usage is TRBJ1-3; D is ambiguous. This CDR3 has 14 residues. Per germline, CDR1 SQVTM and CDR2 ANQGSEA. The CDR3 loop reads CSVVEVGGRNAIYF. In DNA, the CDR3 is TGCAGCGTTGTTGAGGTCGGTGGACGAAACGCCATATATTTT.

In this sample, this clone turned up once. This rearrangement joins TRBV2 to TRBJ1-5; 9 bases align to TRBD1. The V gene end was trimmed by 6 bases and the J gene end by 7 bases; junction bases not matched to a gene: 7. CDR1 and CDR2 (germline): SNHLY, FYNNEI. This CDR3 spans 14 amino acids. The CDR3 nucleotides are TGTGCCAGCAGCTTGGGACAGGGCTGGCAGCCCCAGCATTTT. This translates into CASSLGQGWQPQHF.

The J gene is TRBJ2-7, the V gene TRBV19; D unresolved. Germline V lookup: CDR1 LNHDA, CDR2 SQIVND (reference sequence). This CDR3 has 13 amino acids. V was pared by 6 bases and J by 3 bases, with 12 bases between. The CDR3 here is CASSPSSFYEQYF. DNA for the CDR3: TGTGCCAGTAGCCCATCGAGTTTCTACGAGCAGTACTTC.

V gene TRBV27 combines with J gene TRBJ1-6, with D perhaps TRBD1 (5 bases). V lost 3 bases and J lost 9, with 21 bases in between. Germline-derived CDR1 and CDR2 are MNHEY and SMNVEV (reference sequence). The CDR3 is 17 amino acids. The CDR3 region has the DNA TGTGCCAGCAGTTTTGAGGCCCCGGGGGGAAGGGGTTCACCCCTCCACTTT. This encodes CASSFEAPGGRGSPLHF.

In DNA form, the CDR3 reads TGCAGCGTAGGGTCAGGGGGCCAGAGAAACACTGAAGCTTTCTTT. Translated, it gives CSVGSGGQRNTEAFF. The V call is TRBV29-1, the J call TRBJ1-1; TRBD1 matches at 8 bases. The V segment lost 6 bases and the J segment 2 bases; nucleotides outside the gene matches: 11. Looked up from germline, CDR1 is SQVTM and CDR2 is ANQGSEA. This CDR3 has 15 amino acids.

This sequence joins TRBV9 and TRBJ1-2; a possible D gene is TRBD1 (6 bases). There are 17 residues in the CDR3. Germline values: CDR1 SGDLS, CDR2 YYNGEE. The germline V and J ends were trimmed by 0 bases and 6 bases, with 21 bases remaining between them. CDR3: CASSVAPGGDGNDGYTF. The CDR3 nucleotides read TGTGCCAGCAGCGTAGCTCCTGGGGGCGACGGGAATGATGGCTACACCTTC.

The V and J genes are TRBV7-2 and TRBJ2-2; 9 positions match TRBD2. The germline gives CDR1 SGHTA, CDR2 FQGNSA. J gave up 5 bases and V 3 bases, and 1 base lay outside the gene matches. The CDR3 totals 14 residues. In nucleotides, the CDR3 is TGTGCCAGCAGCTTGAGCGGGGGGACCGGGGAGCTGTTTTTT. Translating gives CASSLSGGTGELFF.